This T cell receptor beta chain was retrieved from a study of cytomegalovirus exposure and HLA in healthy donors (dated by TCRdb to the late 2010s). Concerning the study at large: In an earlier analysis of about 560 of the donors, 250 to 350 Gb of sequence data and roughly 100 million unique TCR beta sequences from roughly 200 million T cells were reported. An early release covering some 640 HLA-typed donors comprised around 300 gigabases of sequencing data and approximately 85 million unique TCR sequences. Of the 350 to 450 genotyped donors, over 65% fell in the genetic ancestry cluster associated with self-reported Caucasian donors. The study aimed to test whether signatures of past pathogen exposure could be identified by cataloging public T cell receptors. The T cell repertoires of around 730 subjects were profiled by immunosequencing and related to cytomegalovirus serostatus. A separate validation cohort of roughly 130 different subjects was used in addition to the roughly 670-subject first cohort. The study combined high-throughput TCR immunosequencing, statistical association of individual TCRs with disease status, and machine learning to predict cytomegalovirus infection status. A later analysis re-analyzed previously published TCR beta repertoires from 660 or so donors and added high-resolution HLA genotyping to study TCR occurrence patterns. Rather than using new phenotypic data, the later analysis identified candidate immune exposures from TCR beta sequences and from how often those sequences occurred across donors. An earlier analysis of several hundred of the donors used high-throughput TCR beta sequencing to judge whether each TCR beta V gene segment behaved as functional or pseudogenic. Donor age, sex, ethnicity and CMV serostatus were compiled together with the repertoire data. A later genetic analysis took genome-wide SNP genotypes for 398 of the 666 donors and used that subset as a discovery cohort. All discovery cohort repertoires had been generated using a single sequencing platform. Class I and class II HLA loci were covered by the typing at four-digit resolution. Typing coverage differed by locus: A, B, C, DRB1 and DQB1 were typed in roughly 629-630 donors, DQA1 in 500 to 550, DPA1 in 600 to 610, and DPB1 in 400 to 490. Roughly five DR-DQ haplotypes were handled as single units for association and clustering, since linkage in the cohort was strong. Among under 450 genotyped donors of the cohort, an average of roughly 240,000 unique TCR beta nucleotide sequences were sequenced per donor, 15% to 20% of them non-productive.

Note on this clone: Its target antigen remains unknown. No base qualities exist here, and no much larger clone lies one base off it.

Trimmed from V: 4 bases; trimmed from J: 0 bases; junction bases lacking a gene match: 11. Measured from the cysteine to the phenylalanine, the CDR3 is 18 residues long. Only CDR3 DNA is held: 54 bases, read in frame from base 1. The germline V gene encodes CDR1 LNHDA and CDR2 SQIVND (reference sequence). The study at large found these results: A cluster of highly shared sequence variants was judged likely to be a technical artifact of the sequencing pipeline. Specific HLA alleles were associated with about 17,000 TCR beta sequences at a false discovery rate of 0.05 in a later analysis. Most CMV-associated TCR beta chains appeared to be HLA-restricted in a later analysis, and the HLA associations seemed to be driven largely by CMV exposure. An earlier analysis of several hundred of the donors showed that most TCR beta V segments appeared in productive rearrangements either about 87% or about 30% of the time, which broadly matched IMGT annotations. HLA typing was unavailable for some donors at each locus, so association tests used only the typed subset. A few of the identified cytomegalovirus-associated TCR beta chains were confirmed in vitro to be specific for cytomegalovirus antigens. According to a later analysis, TCR association rates differed among HLA loci, with DRB1 alleles showing the most associated TCRs and HLA-C alleles showing the fewest. When HLA alleles, especially DR and DQ, strongly co-occurred, attributing TCR associations to individual alleles was difficult. Only TCR beta chains were sequenced in this cohort, and the absence of alpha or paired-chain data limited detectable features. Some IMGT-functional V segments, including TRBV6-2 and TRBV6-3, could not be distinguished by the 87-base-pair reads and were therefore excluded. Seventeen rarely observed V segments, including chromosome 9 orphons, were excluded from the earlier analysis of several hundred of the donors because counts were too low. Immune exposure information for the cohort was limited to CMV serostatus. The classifier was reported to diagnose cytomegalovirus status with high specificity and sensitivity in both the original and validation cohorts. The presence/absence analyses assumed that sequencing depth was roughly uniform across donors, and that assumption may not be true. According to a later genetic analysis, donors in an Asian-associated ancestry cluster had fewer N-insertions in productive TCRs than the approximately 700-donor mean. A later genetic analysis associated a missense DCLRE1C variant with V-gene and J-gene trimming of TCR beta chains, and an independent cohort replicated the association. In the study, around 150 TCR beta chains were listed as associated with cytomegalovirus. According to the authors, the approach could potentially be generalized to other disease states and immunological phenotypes. A later analysis found that HLA-associated TCR beta chains were more clonally expanded and had lower generation probabilities than equally common non-associated chains. Most TCR sequences were observed very rarely across donors, whereas some public TCRs were present in many individuals. Several of the top co-occurrence clusters appeared to be linked to parvovirus B19, influenza, CMV and Epstein-Barr virus, according to a later analysis. Correlated functional status among segregating V segments might be attributable to linkage disequilibrium, but an unknown experimental factor could not be ruled out. A further reported finding was that TCR beta sequences accurately predicted the HLA-A and HLA-B alleles for most subjects in the first cohort.

The cohort consisted of some 670 healthy bone marrow donors. At the time of sampling, all cohort members were nominally healthy, though unrecorded immune exposures were likely present. The donor was CMV seropositive and belonged to the group of around 300 seropositive cohort members. A peripheral blood sample was provided by each donor, and peripheral blood mononuclear cells were used for TCR beta sequencing. The Qiagen DNeasy Blood Extraction Kit was used to extract genomic DNA from the blood cell samples. Library prep was done by the immunoSEQ multiplex PCR assay. For the multiplex PCR, a mixture combining 60 forward primers for TCR Vbeta segments and 13 reverse primers for TCR Jbeta segments was used. A multiplex PCR assay on genomic DNA amplified the CDR3 region of rearranged TCR beta genes. The Illumina HiSeq System was used to sequence the amplified TCR beta libraries as 87-base-pair reads. The authors' analysis ran thus. A later analysis counted approximately 74 million unique TCR beta chains across the 550 to 700 repertoires, and 9 million to 14 million of these chains were shared by at least two donors. Raw reads were error-corrected and collapsed into unique sequences with a nearest-neighbor algorithm that merged closely related sequences to remove PCR and sequencing errors. CDR3 sequences were aligned to IMGT reference sequences to assign V, D and J gene segments. For a sequence to be retained, a match of at least six nucleotides was required to both a V gene segment and a J gene segment. Rearrangements were called productive when the CDR3 lacked stop codons and stayed in frame with V and J; all others were non-productive. Following IMGT convention, CDR3 was defined as the stretch from the second conserved V-encoded cysteine to the conserved J-encoded phenylalanine. In an earlier analysis of just under 600 of the donors, sequences lacking an unambiguous match to a single V gene segment were excluded. An earlier analysis of a few hundred of the donors called V segments functional above 56.7% productive rearrangements and segregating when the between-donor standard deviation exceeded 5%. A statistical classification framework was built to diagnose cytomegalovirus status from the catalog of TCR beta chain sequences. In a later analysis, V and J genes were assigned by comparing TCR nucleotide sequences against IMGT/GENE-DB human TR gene sequences. A later analysis assigned CDR3 sequences and most-parsimonious VDJ recombination scenarios with the TCRdist pipeline. In a later analysis, each TCR beta chain was defined by its CDR3 amino acid sequence together with its V-gene family, and reads lacking a unique V-gene family were excluded. To address suspected cross-contamination and a sequencing artifact, a later analysis removed a few hundred highly shared, low-generation-probability nucleotide sequences. In a later analysis, a clonal expansion index for each public chain was calculated from normalized within-repertoire ranks of inferred template counts. Generation probabilities in a later analysis came from a VDJ recombination model fitted to out-of-frame rearrangements, and those results were checked against IGoR. In a later analysis, hypergeometric tests were used to score TCR-TCR, TCR-HLA and TCR-CMV co-occurrence, with a repertoire-size bias correction applied to TCR pairs. To estimate false discovery rates, a later analysis permuted the HLA or CMV assignments 20 times. A later analysis grouped co-occurring TCRs with DBSCAN, adding TCRdist sequence similarity when clustering within HLA-allele-positive subsets. Repertoires with fewer than 30,000 or more than 120,000 public chains, plus five repertoires with anomalous nucleotide sharing, were excluded from co-occurrence clustering. Here the immuneACCESS table is served through TCRdb, limited to in-frame sequences with V and J called. Missing clones are a known gap in these copies; in checked studies unresolved V genes cover under half, and the rest lacks a known reason. V and J calls and clone size are copied from that table; D and trimming were computed from the DNA. The sample records some 150,000 clones, roughly 80% of which are singletons. The ten largest account for 2.5% to 3.5% of the sample.

The receptor was isolated from a man aged 35-49 years in good health and CMV-seropositive. This chain is built from TRBV19 and TRBJ2-7; the central 11 bases match TRBD2. Source material: PBMCs. The DNA sequence is TGTGCCAGTAGTAAGGGCGCCGGGACTAGCGGAAACTCCTACGAGCAGTACTTC. This translates into CASSKGAGTSGNSYEQYF.